The 8 T cell receptor beta chains below come from one sample, sequenced in a study of cytomegalovirus exposure and HLA in healthy donors. Both 60 Vbeta primers and 13 Jbeta primers went into the PCR. Assay: immunoSEQ multiplex PCR; the TCRdb copy retains only in-frame clones and omits some. The sample includes 95,000 to 100,000 clones, around 76% of them seen just once. Sequenced: PBMCs. Every receptor here comes from a middle-aged man in good health and CMV-seropositive.

A few counts support this clone. V and J are TRBV2 and TRBJ2-7, with 10 nucleotides matching TRBD2. CDR3 size: 12 residues. V lost 8 bases and J lost 7; bases outside the gene matches: 5. Germline values: CDR1 SNHLY, CDR2 FYNNEI. CDR3 nucleotides: TGTGCCAGCTCGGGACTAGCGAGGGAGCAGTACTTC. Translated: CASSGLAREQYF.

CDR3 sequence reads: CASSFSRETQYF. CDR3 coding DNA: TGTGCCAGCAGCTTCTCCCGAGAGACCCAGTACTTC. V and J are TRBV11-2 and TRBJ2-5; D is uncertain. Between the trimmed V and J ends, which lost 3 bases and 4 bases, there was a span of 6 bases. Germline V gene sequence: CDR1 SGHAT, CDR2 FQNNGV. The CDR3 has 12 residues.

As to this clone: An end of the junction differs from the germline gene, which may be a read error. The chain couples TRBV7-7 to TRBJ1-2; D gene unclear. The germline V gene has CDR1 SSHAT and CDR2 FNYEAQ (reference sequence). The CDR3 is made up of 13 amino acids. CDR3 region: CASSFRINYGYTF. The CDR3 DNA reads TGTGCTAGCAGCTTTCGTATTAACTATGGCTACACCTTC. The full variable domain, with the rest looked up from reference TRBV7-7 and TRBJ1-2, is GAGVSQSPRYKVTKRGQDVTLRCDPISSHATLYWYQQALGQGPEFLTYFNYEAQPDKSGLPSDRFSAERPEGSISTLTIQRTEQRDSAMYRCASSFRINYGYTFGSGTRLTVV.

In its sample, this clone was seen a few times. J is TRBJ1-5 and V is TRBV19, with 7 positions matching TRBD1. The germline gives CDR1 LNHDA, CDR2 SQIVND (reference sequence). After removal of 4 bases from V and 3 bases from J, the junction contained 3 bases not matched to a gene. This CDR3 is 14 amino acids long. The CDR3 region is CASSTTGYNQPQHF. The CDR3 nucleotides are TGTGCCAGTAGTACGACAGGGTACAATCAGCCCCAGCATTTT.

This chain joins TRBV6-6 and TRBJ1-5, with TRBD1 identical over 9 bases. The V and J ends lost 6 bases and 7 bases, in that order; junction bases with no gene match: 10. From germline, CDR1 is MNHNY and CDR2 SVGAGI (reference sequence). The CDR3 is 15 amino acids. Here the CDR3 reads CASRRDRDEGQPQHF. In DNA, the CDR3 is TGTGCCAGCAGGAGGGACAGGGATGAAGGCCAGCCCCAGCATTTT.

V is TRBV5-4 and J is TRBJ2-5; 8 bases fit TRBD2. V shed 0 bases, J shed 5 bases, and the junction held 3 bases outside the gene matches. CDR3 length: 14 residues. Germline values: CDR1 SGHNT, CDR2 YYREEE (reference sequence). CDR3 in amino acids: CASSLASGGETQYF. The DNA of the CDR3 is TGTGCCAGCAGCTTGGCTTCGGGGGGGGAGACCCAGTACTTC.

V gene TRBV19 combines with J gene TRBJ2-5; 10 bases align to TRBD1. V was clipped by 3 bases and J by 7 bases; unmatched bases: 20. Germline V lookup: CDR1 LNHDA, CDR2 SQIVND (reference sequence). This CDR3 region has 19 residues. CDR3 DNA: TGTGCCAGTAGTATGGGGGACAGGGGCCCTTTGGCCCACGAAGGGACCCAGTACTTC. Translated: CASSMGDRGPLAHEGTQYF. The full variable domain, in which reference TRBV19 and TRBJ2-5 provide the parts outside the CDR3, is DGGITQSPKYLFRKEGQNVTLSCEQNLNHDAMYWYRQDPGQGLRLIYYSQIVNDFQKGDIAEGYSVSREKKESFPLTVTSAQKNPTAFYLCASSMGDRGPLAHEGTQYFGPGTRLLVL.

This chain joins TRBV7-3 and TRBJ1-1; D not resolved. V shed 6 bases and J shed 0 bases, with 8 bases lying between them. CDR1 and CDR2 (germline): SGHTA, FQGTGA. The CDR3 is 13 amino acids. CDR3 amino acids: CASRSQMNTEAFF. Here the CDR3 DNA reads TGTGCCAGCAGGTCCCAGATGAACACTGAAGCTTTCTTT.